The text below deals with one TCR beta chain. Its antigen is unidentified. The data derive from a study of T cell repertoires in cytomegalovirus infection. As for the study in general: Selected CMV epitopes included recently identified HLA-C-restricted ones as well as well-studied HLA-B-restricted ones. Study-level results: HLA-C-restricted, CMV-specific TCR beta clonotypes were dominant ex vivo.

TCRdb reanalysed the reads using MiXCR and keeps one entry per CDR3 protein. The data hold approximately 1,000,000 distinct CDR3 sequences, with about a third observed a single time. From germline, CDR1 is SGHTA and CDR2 FQGTGA. J was trimmed by 6 bases and V by 2 bases; bases with no gene match: 4. This CDR3 is built from 15 residues. The sequencing used cultured CD8+ T cells from PBMCs, collected from culture after CMV antigen stimulation. J is TRBJ2-2 and V is TRBV7-3; 9 bases align to TRBD1. The receptor comes from a human donor in good health (CMV status not recorded). Some clones in this sample may be carry-over from other donors' samples. The CDR3 DNA follows: TGTGCCAGCAGCTTAGCACAGGGGGCTCCCGGGGAGCTGTTTTTT. Residues: CASSLAQGAPGELFF.